The clone carrying this T cell receptor (beta chain) was observed many times. Its antigen is undetermined. The junction departs from germline at one end; a sequencing error may be responsible. The data stem from a study of human T cells and chemical hapten exposure. Findings and limits, study-wide: Counts of expanded TCRs at PT1 were positively correlated with patch test score.

Looked up from germline, CDR1 is KGHDR and CDR2 is SFDVKD. This CDR3 region has 13 residues. Time point defined: pre-sensitization, week 0. Treatment here: therapeutic diphenylcyclopropenone sensitization with weekly scalp DPC. The study drew its donors from alopecia patients who were 18 to 70 years old and suitable for DPC. Using its own MiXCR run on the RACE reads, TCRdb lists one record per CDR3 protein. Of about 98,000 distinct CDR3 sequences listed, roughly a tenth were seen once; the top ten hold approximately 3.1%. The source is an older woman with alopecia areata. Some clones in this sample may be carry-over from other donors' samples. The rearrangement uses TRBV24-1 and TRBJ2-7; D is unclear. The input for sequencing was whole blood, taken in connection with sensitization to the hapten diphenylcyclopropenone (DPC). CDR3 nucleotides: TGTGCCACCAGTGATTTAAAGGATGTGGATGTCAGGTTC. This sequence encodes CATSDLKDVDVRF.